The 5 T cell receptor beta chains listed next were all sequenced from one sample in a study of blood T cells in healthy people across ages. Primed by a sample-barcoded 5' primer and a J-beta primer mix, a second PCR proceeded for 7 to 11 cycles. TCRdb re-analysed the 5' RACE reads in MiXCR, keeping a single row per CDR3 protein. The table shows more than 500,000 distinct CDR3 sequences, with approximately 26% occurring only once. These data were also reused for a study on T cells of mothers and their children.

Sequenced material: blood. The origin of the receptors is a boy younger than 10 in good health.

This clonotype was detected only a few times. The V and J genes are TRBV15 and TRBJ2-2; no definite D call. This CDR3 contains 14 residues. The V gene's germline CDR1 is LNHNV and CDR2 YYDKDF (reference sequence). Trimming shortened V by 5 bases and J by 3 bases, and 10 bases separated the two germline ends. CDR3 sequence: CATSPAADTGELFF. The CDR3 DNA follows: TGTGCCACCAGCCCGGCGGCAGACACCGGGGAGCTGTTTTTT.

This chain joins TRBV4-3 and TRBJ2-1, with D possibly matching TRBD2 (6 bases). The CDR3 consists of 11 residues. CDR1 is LGHNA, CDR2 YSLEER, per germline. V lost 1 base, J lost 14 bases, and 9 bases lay in between. This CDR3 is CASSQGTTKFF. The CDR3 DNA sequence: TGCGCCAGCAGCCAAGGGACTACGAAGTTCTTC.

Comment on this clonotype: This may be a read error: a much more frequent sequence differs by one nucleotide. The chain recombines TRBV3-1 with TRBJ2-1; D is ambiguous. Germline values: CDR1 LGHDT, CDR2 YNNKEL (reference sequence). Trimming removed 1 base at V and 6 bases at J, with 13 bases between. This CDR3 has 15 amino acids. The CDR3 sequence: CASSQVVVYSNEQFF. CDR3 DNA sequence: TGTGCCAGCAGCCAAGTAGTGGTCTATTCCAATGAGCAGTTCTTC.

This clonotype was counted only a few times. V gene TRBV10-3 combines with J gene TRBJ1-5; no clear D gene. Germline loops: CDR1 ENHRY, CDR2 SYGVKD. Trimming left V 8 bases short and J 2 bases short, with 7 bases between. This CDR3 contains 12 residues. The CDR3 spells CAIGAGNQPQHF. The CDR3 DNA reads as TGTGCCATCGGTGCGGGCAATCAGCCCCAGCATTTT.

This clonotype was observed a few times. The chain has TRBV20-1 and TRBJ2-1, with 10 positions matching TRBD1. The end of the DNA is better explained by TRBJ2-5, so the J call may be wrong. This CDR3 is 15 amino acids long. CDR1 DFQATT and CDR2 SNEGSKA come from the germline V gene (reference sequence). CDR3 loop: CSAKRGTGAGETQYF. CDR3 nucleotide sequence: TGCAGTGCTAAGAGGGGGACAGGGGCGGGGGAGACCCAGTACTTC.